This is a list of T cell receptor beta chains from one sample in a study of Ad26.COV2.S vaccination and SARS-CoV-2 variants. Produced via immunoSEQ multiplex PCR; TCRdb's table is partial and in-frame only. This repertoire shows 380,000 or so clones, roughly 80% found once; its top ten account for 7.4%. Specimen: peripheral blood, collected in a trial of Ad26.COV2.S vaccine versus placebo. These TCRs come from a person between 18 and 59 years old who received the Ad26.COV2.S COVID-19 vaccine or a placebo. The CDR3 runs from the conserved cysteine through the conserved F or W. Each record gives: clone size, D gene, V gene, J gene, CDR3 DNA, CDR3 protein. D genes are given only for firm matches. Clone size is shown for a subset of rows, as once, few, many or a class of expanded clone.

few	.	TRBV10-3	TRBJ2-7	TGTGCCATCAGTGGCAGGGTTCCCGAGCAGTACTTC	CAISGRVPEQYF
.	.	TRBV7-9	TRBJ1-1	TGTGCCAGCAGCCTCGACCTACTAGAAGCTTTCTTT	CASSLDLLEAFF
.	.	TRBV5-8	TRBJ1-1	TGTGCCAGCAGCCTTCGCGGGGCTTCGAGGGGCACTGAAGCTTTCTTT	CASSLRGASRGTEAFF
many	.	TRBV2	TRBJ2-7	TGTGCCAGCGCGGGGAACTACGAGCAGTACTTC	CASAGNYEQYF
.	.	TRBV29-1	TRBJ1-2	TGCAGCGTTGAGAGTGATGGCTACACCTTC	CSVESDGYTF
.	.	TRBV24-1	TRBJ2-3	TGTGCCACCAGTGACCTCTCACGGGCGTCAGATACGCAGTATTTT	CATSDLSRASDTQYF
few	.	TRBV5-1	TRBJ2-2	TGCGCCAGCAGAACGGGCTGGGTCGCGAACACCGGGGAGCTGTTTTTT	CASRTGWVANTGELFF
.	.	TRBV9	TRBJ2-2	TGTGCCAGCAGCGTAGGGCTCAACGGGGAGCTGTTTTTT	CASSVGLNGELFF
once	.	TRBV11-3	TRBJ2-1	TGTGCCAGCAGCACCCTCGGGGCGGGCTACAATGAGCAGTTCTTC	CASSTLGAGYNEQFF
.	.	TRBV5-6	TRBJ2-7	TGTGCCAGCAGCTCCACAGACGAGCAGTACTTC	CASSSTDEQYF
.	.	TRBV30	TRBJ1-1	TGTGCCTGGAGAGCTCGGACGAACACTGAAGCTTTCTTT	CAWRARTNTEAFF
.	.	TRBV5-1	TRBJ1-2	TGCGCCAGCAGCTTGGGACAAGACTATGGCTACACCTTC	CASSLGQDYGYTF
once	TRBD1	TRBV16	TRBJ1-1	TGTGCCAGCAGAGCGACAGGGGCCCCGACGGCTGAAGCTTTCTTT	CASRATGAPTAEAFF
once	.	TRBV5-1	TRBJ2-3	TGCGCCAGCAACAGGGTTAGCAGCACAGATACGCAGTATTTT	CASNRVSSTDTQYF
.	.	TRBV10-3	TRBJ2-3	TGTGCCATCACCGGTAGTCCGGGCACAGATACGCAGTATTTT	CAITGSPGTDTQYF
.	.	TRBV23-1	TRBJ2-7	TGCGCCAGCAGTCAATTCACAGGGAGCTCCTACGAGCAGTACTTC	CASSQFTGSSYEQYF
.	TRBD1	TRBV2	TRBJ1-1	TGTGCCAGCAGTTACAGGGGGAACACTGAAGCTTTCTTT	CASSYRGNTEAFF
few	.	TRBV6-5	TRBJ1-2	TGTGCCAGCAGCAACGAGGGTGGTAACTATGGCTACACCTTC	CASSNEGGNYGYTF
few	.	TRBV10-1	TRBJ2-2	TGCGCCAGCAGTGATTCCAGACGGGGCACCGGGGAGCTGTTTTTT	CASSDSRRGTGELFF
.	.	TRBV3-1/TRBV3-2	TRBJ2-3	TGTGCCAGCAGCCCTGGAGGGTTGGATACGCAGTATTTT	CASSPGGLDTQYF
.	.	TRBV19	TRBJ1-4	TGTGCCAGTGAAGGGGGTTCGGGGTTCGGTTCTAATGAAAAACTGTTTTTT	CASEGGSGFGSNEKLFF
few	.	TRBV7-9	TRBJ1-5	TGTGCCAGCAGCTTAGACGGCAATCAGCCCCAGCATTTT	CASSLDGNQPQHF
.	.	TRBV2	TRBJ1-2	TGTGCCAGCAGCCGGGACTATGGCTACACCTTC	CASSRDYGYTF
once	TRBD2	TRBV19	TRBJ2-1	TGTGCCAGCAGATCTTCTAGCGGGGGGCACAATGAGCAGTTCTTC	CASRSSSGGHNEQFF
.	TRBD2	TRBV11-3	TRBJ2-2	TGTGCCAGCAGCTTTGGCGGGAGGGCTGCCGGGGAGCTGTTTTTT	CASSFGGRAAGELFF
.	TRBD2	TRBV11-2	TRBJ2-2	TGTGCCAGCAGCCCAGGACTAGTAATCGGGGAGCTGTTTTTT	CASSPGLVIGELFF
.	.	TRBV5-5	TRBJ1-2	TGTGCCAGCAGCTTGTCCGGGGATGGCTACACCTTC	CASSLSGDGYTF
.	.	TRBV29-1	TRBJ1-2	TGCAGCGTTGAAACGGGGTTGGATGGCTACACCTTC	CSVETGLDGYTF
.	.	TRBV4-1	TRBJ2-7	TGCGCCAGCAGCCAACCAGGGCGGCGGTCCTACGAGCAGTACTTC	CASSQPGRRSYEQYF
.	.	TRBV5-8	TRBJ1-1	TGTGCCAGCAGCTCTAACAGAGACACTGAAGCTTTCTTT	CASSSNRDTEAFF
.	.	TRBV11-2	TRBJ1-2	TGTGCCAGCAGCCTCGGGGTCTCTAACTATGGCTACACCTTC	CASSLGVSNYGYTF
.	TRBD2	TRBV9	TRBJ2-2	TGTGCCAGCAGCGGGGAAGCGGGGGTCGGCACCGGGGAGCTGTTTTTT	CASSGEAGVGTGELFF
.	.	TRBV29-1	TRBJ1-2	TGCAGCGTGCACACAGGGAACTATGGCTACACCTTC	CSVHTGNYGYTF
.	.	TRBV7-2	TRBJ2-5	TGTGCCAGCAGCTTAGCGCGGGGACCTAGTATGGGGGCGAAGACCCAGTACTTC	CASSLARGPSMGAKTQYF
few	.	TRBV19	TRBJ2-7	TGTGCCAGTAGCCTCCGGGACCGCTACGAGCAGTACTTC	CASSLRDRYEQYF
many	.	TRBV7-2	TRBJ1-6	TGTGCCAGCAGCCGGGGGAAGAGCTCCTATAATTCACCCCTCCACTTT	CASSRGKSSYNSPLHF
.	.	TRBV11-3	TRBJ2-7	TGTGCCAGCAGCGAAATACAGGGCTACGAGCAGTACTTC	CASSEIQGYEQYF
.	.	TRBV6-5	TRBJ1-2	TGTGCCAGCAGTTTACAGGGAGGAGGCTACACCTTC	CASSLQGGGYTF
.	.	TRBV12-3/TRBV12-4	TRBJ1-1	TGTGCCAGCAGTTTTGGTTTCGGGACTGAAGCTTTCTTT	CASSFGFGTEAFF
.	.	TRBV5-6	TRBJ2-7	TGTGCCAGCAGCCCCCCCCACCTCTGGGAGCAGTACTTC	CASSPPHLWEQYF
.	.	TRBV4-2	TRBJ2-2	TGTGCCAGCAGCCGCACAGGGAGACGAATTACCGGGGAGCTGTTTTTT	CASSRTGRRITGELFF
.	TRBD1	TRBV25-1	TRBJ2-1	TGTGCCAGCAGTGAATGGGACAGGGGACTTTTGAATGAGCAGTTCTTC	CASSEWDRGLLNEQFF
.	.	TRBV5-1	TRBJ2-1	TGCGCCAGCAGCCCGAGAGCGGCAAGCTCCTACAATGAGCAGTTCTTC	CASSPRAASSYNEQFF
once	.	TRBV19	TRBJ2-3	TGTGCCAGTAGAAACAGGGAGGGCCAAGGTACGCAGTATTTT	CASRNREGQGTQYF
once	.	TRBV10-1	TRBJ2-2	TGCGCCAGCAGTGAATTCCGAGCAGAGAACACCGGGGAGCTGTTTTTT	CASSEFRAENTGELFF